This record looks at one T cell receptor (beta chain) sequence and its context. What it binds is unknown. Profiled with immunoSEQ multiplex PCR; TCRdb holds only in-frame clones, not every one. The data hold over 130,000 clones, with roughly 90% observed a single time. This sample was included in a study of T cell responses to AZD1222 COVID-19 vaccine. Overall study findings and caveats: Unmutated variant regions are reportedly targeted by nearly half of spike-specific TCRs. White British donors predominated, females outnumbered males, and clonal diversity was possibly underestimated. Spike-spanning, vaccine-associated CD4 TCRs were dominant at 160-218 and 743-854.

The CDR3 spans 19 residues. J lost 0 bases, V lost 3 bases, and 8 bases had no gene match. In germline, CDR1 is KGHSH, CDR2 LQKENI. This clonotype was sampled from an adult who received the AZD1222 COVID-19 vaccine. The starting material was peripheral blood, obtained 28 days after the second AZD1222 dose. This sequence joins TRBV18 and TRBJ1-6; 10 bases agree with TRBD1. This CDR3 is CASSPTPGTGVSYNSPLHF. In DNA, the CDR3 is TGTGCCAGCTCACCGACCCCCGGGACAGGGGTCTCCTATAATTCACCCCTCCACTTT.